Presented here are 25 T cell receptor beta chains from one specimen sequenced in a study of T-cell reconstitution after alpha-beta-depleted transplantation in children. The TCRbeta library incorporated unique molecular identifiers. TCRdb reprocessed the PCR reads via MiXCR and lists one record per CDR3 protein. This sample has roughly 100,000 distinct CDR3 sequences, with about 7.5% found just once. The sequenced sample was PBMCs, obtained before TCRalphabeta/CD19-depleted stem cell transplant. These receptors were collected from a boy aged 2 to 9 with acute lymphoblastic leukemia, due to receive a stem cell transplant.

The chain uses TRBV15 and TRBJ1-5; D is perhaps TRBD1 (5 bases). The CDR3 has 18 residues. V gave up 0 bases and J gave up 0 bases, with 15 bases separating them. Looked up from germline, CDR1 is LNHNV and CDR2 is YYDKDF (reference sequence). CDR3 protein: CATSRDQGGAYSNQPQHF. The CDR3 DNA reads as TGTGCCACCAGCAGAGATCAAGGTGGGGCATATAGCAATCAGCCCCAGCATTTT. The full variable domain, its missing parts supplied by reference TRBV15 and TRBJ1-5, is DAMVIQNPRYQVTQFGKPVTLSCSQTLNHNVMYWYQQKSSQAPKLLFHYYDKDFNNEADTPDNFQSRRPNTSFCFLDIRSPGLGDTAMYLCATSRDQGGAYSNQPQHFGDGTRLSIL.

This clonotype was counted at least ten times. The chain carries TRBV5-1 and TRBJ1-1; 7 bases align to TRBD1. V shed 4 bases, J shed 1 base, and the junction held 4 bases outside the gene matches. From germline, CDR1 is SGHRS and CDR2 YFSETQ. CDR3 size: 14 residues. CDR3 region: CASSARQGNTEAFF. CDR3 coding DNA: TGCGCCAGCAGCGCCCGACAGGGGAACACTGAAGCTTTCTTT.

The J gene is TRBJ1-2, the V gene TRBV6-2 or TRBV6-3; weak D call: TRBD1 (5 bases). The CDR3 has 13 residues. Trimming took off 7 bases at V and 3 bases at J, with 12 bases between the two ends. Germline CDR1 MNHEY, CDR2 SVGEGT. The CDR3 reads CASTGTDYYGYTF. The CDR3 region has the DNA TGTGCCAGCACCGGGACGGATTACTATGGCTACACCTTC.

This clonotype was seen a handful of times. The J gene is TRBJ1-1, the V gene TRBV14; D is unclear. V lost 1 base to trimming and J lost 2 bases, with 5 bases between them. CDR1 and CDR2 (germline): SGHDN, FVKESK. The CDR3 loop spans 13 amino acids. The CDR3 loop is CASSQAGNTEAFF. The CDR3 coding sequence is TGTGCCAGCAGCCAAGCGGGAAACACTGAAGCTTTCTTT.

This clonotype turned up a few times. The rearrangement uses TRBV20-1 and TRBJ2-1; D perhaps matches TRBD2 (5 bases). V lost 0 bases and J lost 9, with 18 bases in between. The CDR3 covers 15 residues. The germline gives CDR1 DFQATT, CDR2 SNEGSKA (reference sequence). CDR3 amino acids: CSARDLASERGEQFF. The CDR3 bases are TGCAGTGCTAGAGATTTGGCTAGTGAACGGGGTGAGCAGTTCTTC.

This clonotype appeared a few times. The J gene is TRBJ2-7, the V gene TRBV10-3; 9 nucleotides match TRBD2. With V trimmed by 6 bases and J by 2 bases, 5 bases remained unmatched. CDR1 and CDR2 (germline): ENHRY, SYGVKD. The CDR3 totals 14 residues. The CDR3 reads CAIRGGGGAYEQYF. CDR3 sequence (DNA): TGTGCCATCAGGGGTGGCGGGGGGGCCTACGAGCAGTACTTC.

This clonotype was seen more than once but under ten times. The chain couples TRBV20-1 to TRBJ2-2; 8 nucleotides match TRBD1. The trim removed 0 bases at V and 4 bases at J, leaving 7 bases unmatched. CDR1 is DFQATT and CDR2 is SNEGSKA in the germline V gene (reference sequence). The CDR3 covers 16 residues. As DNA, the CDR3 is TGCAGTGCTAGAGATGGTAGGACAGGGACCACCGGGGAGCTGTTTTTT. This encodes CSARDGRTGTTGELFF.

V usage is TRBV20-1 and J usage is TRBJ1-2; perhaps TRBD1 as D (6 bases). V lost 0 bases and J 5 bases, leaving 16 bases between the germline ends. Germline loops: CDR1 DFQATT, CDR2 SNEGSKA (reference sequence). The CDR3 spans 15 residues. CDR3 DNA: TGCAGTGCTAGAGATGCGGGGGCCAGATCTTATGGCTACACCTTC. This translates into CSARDAGARSYGYTF.

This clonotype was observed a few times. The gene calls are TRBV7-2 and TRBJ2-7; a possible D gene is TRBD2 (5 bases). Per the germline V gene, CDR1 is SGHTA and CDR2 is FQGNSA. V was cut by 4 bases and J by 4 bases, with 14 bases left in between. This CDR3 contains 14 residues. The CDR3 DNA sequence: TGTGCCAGCAGCTCGGACTTCGCCTTATACGAGCAGTACTTC. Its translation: CASSSDFALYEQYF.

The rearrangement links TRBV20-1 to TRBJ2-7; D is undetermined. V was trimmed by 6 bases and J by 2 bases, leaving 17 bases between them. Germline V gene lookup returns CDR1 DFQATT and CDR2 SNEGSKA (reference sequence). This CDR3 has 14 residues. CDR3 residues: CSASQNDGPYEQYF. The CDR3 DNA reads TGCAGTGCCAGTCAGAACGACGGTCCCTACGAGCAGTACTTC.

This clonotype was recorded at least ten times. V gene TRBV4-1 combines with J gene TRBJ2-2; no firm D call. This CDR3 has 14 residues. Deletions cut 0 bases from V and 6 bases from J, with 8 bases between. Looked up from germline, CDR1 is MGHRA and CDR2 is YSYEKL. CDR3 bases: TGCGCCAGCAGCCAAGATCGAACACCCGGGGAGCTGTTTTTT. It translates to CASSQDRTPGELFF.

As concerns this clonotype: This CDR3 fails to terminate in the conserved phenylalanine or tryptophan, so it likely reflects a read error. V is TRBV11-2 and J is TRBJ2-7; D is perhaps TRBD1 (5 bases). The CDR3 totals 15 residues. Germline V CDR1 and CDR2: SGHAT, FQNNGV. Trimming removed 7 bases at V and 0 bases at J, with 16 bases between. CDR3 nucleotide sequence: TGTGCCAGCACCTTGGGGCAGGTGCCCTCCTACGAGCAGTACTCC. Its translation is CASTLGQVPSYEQYS.

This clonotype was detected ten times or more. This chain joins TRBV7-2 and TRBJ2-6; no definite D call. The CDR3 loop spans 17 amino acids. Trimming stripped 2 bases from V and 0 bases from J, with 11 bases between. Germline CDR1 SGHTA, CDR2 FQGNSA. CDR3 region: CASSLLVSGSGANVLTF. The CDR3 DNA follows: TGTGCCAGCAGCTTACTGGTCAGTGGCTCTGGGGCCAACGTCCTGACTTTC.

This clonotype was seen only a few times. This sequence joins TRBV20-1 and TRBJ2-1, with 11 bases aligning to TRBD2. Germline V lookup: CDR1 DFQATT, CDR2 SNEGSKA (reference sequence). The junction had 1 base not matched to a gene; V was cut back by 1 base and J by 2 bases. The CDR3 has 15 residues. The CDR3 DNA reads TGCAGTGCTAGAGGTAGCGGGGGGGCCTACAATGAGCAGTTCTTC. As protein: CSARGSGGAYNEQFF.

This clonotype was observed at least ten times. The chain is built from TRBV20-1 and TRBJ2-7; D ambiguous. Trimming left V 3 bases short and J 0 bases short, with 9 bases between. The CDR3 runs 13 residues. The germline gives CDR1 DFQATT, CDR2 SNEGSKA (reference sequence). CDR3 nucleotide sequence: TGCAGTGCTAGCGGGCAGAGCTCCTACGAGCAGTACTTC. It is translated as CSASGQSSYEQYF.

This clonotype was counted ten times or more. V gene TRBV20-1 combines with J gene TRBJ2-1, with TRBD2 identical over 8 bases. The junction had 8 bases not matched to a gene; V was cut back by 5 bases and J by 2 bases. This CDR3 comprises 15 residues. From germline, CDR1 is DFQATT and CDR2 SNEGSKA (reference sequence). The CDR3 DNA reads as TGCAGTGCTGATCCTACTAGCGGCCCCTACAATGAGCAGTTCTTC. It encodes CSADPTSGPYNEQFF.

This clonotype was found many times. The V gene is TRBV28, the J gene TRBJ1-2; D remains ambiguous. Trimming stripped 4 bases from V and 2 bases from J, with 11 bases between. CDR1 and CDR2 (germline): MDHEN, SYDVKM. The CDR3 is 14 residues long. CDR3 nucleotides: TGTGCCAGCAGTTCTCCGGACGGAAACTATGGCTACACCTTC. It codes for CASSSPDGNYGYTF.

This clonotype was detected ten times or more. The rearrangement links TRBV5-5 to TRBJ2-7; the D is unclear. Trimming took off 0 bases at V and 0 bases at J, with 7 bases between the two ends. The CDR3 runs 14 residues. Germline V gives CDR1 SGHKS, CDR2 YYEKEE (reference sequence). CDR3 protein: CASSLEPGSYEQYF. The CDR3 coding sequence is TGTGCCAGCAGCTTGGAACCGGGCTCCTACGAGCAGTACTTC.

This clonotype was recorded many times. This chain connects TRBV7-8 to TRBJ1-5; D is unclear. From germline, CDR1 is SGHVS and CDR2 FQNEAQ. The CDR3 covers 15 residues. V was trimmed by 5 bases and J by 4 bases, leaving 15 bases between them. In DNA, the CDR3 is TGTGCCAGCAGCCAAGGACGCTCAAGAAATCAGCCCCAGCATTTT. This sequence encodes CASSQGRSRNQPQHF.

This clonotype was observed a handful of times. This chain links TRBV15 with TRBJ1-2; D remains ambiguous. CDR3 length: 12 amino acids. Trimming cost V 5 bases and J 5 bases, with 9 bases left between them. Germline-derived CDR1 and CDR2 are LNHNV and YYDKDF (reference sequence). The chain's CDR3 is CATSPSYYGYTF. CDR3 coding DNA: TGTGCCACCAGCCCCAGCTATTATGGCTACACCTTC.

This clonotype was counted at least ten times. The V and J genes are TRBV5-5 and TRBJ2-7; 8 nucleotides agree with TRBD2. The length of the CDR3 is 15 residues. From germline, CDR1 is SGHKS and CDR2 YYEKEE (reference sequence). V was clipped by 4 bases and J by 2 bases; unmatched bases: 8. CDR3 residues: CASSVSGGAAYEQYF. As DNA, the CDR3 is TGTGCCAGCAGCGTGAGCGGGGGTGCAGCCTACGAGCAGTACTTC.

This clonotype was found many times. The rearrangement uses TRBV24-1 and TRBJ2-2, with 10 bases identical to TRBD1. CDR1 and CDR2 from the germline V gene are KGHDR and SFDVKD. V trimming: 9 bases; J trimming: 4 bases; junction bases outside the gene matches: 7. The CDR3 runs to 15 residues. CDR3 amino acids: CATGRQGASTGELFF. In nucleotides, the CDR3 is TGTGCCACCGGTCGACAGGGGGCGAGCACCGGGGAGCTGTTTTTT.

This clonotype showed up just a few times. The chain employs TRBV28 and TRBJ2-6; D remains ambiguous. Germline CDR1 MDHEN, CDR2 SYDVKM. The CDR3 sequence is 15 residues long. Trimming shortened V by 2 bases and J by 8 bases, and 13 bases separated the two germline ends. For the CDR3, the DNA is TGTGCCAGCAGTTTACAGGTTTTGGGCCCCAACGTCCTGACTTTC. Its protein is CASSLQVLGPNVLTF.

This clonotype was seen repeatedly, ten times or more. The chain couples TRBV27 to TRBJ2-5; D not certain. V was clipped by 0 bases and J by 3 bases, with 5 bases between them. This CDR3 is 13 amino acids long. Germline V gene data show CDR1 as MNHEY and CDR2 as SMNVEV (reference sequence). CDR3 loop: CASSLSYEETQYF. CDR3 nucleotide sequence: TGTGCCAGCAGTTTATCGTATGAAGAGACCCAGTACTTC.

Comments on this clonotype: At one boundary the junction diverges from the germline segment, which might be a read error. The CDR3 spells CTSCWGTVTIQTGANVLTF. The CDR3 region has the DNA TGTACCAGCTGTTGGGGGACGGTCACAATCCAAACTGGGGCCAACGTCCTGACTTTC. The chain is built from TRBV7-7 and TRBJ2-6, with D perhaps assigned TRBD1 or TRBD2 (5 bases each). Germline values: CDR1 SSHAT, CDR2 FNYEAQ (reference sequence). This CDR3 has 19 residues.